A selection of T cell receptor beta chains follows, all from one sample in a study of T and B cells in COVID-19 patients. TCRdb recomputed calls from the multiplex PCR reads with MiXCR, one row per CDR3 protein. The repertoire holds approximately 14,000 distinct CDR3 sequences, with approximately 28% as singletons. The specimen sequenced was blood. Every receptor here comes from a human donor who had recovered from COVID-19. Each CDR3 is given with its conserved first and last residue. Fields, in order: V gene, clone size, J gene, CDR3 length, CDR3 protein. For some rows the clone size is stated as once, few or many, or as a class when expanded; others skip it.

>TRBV6-5|.|TRBJ2-7|16
CASSLRSGQGKHEQYF
>TRBV6-1|many|TRBJ2-3|13
CASSLTGTDTQYF
>TRBV5-6|.|TRBJ1-2|16
CASSSGTGTLNYGYTF
>TRBV7-9|.|TRBJ2-1|13
CASTIQGSNEQFF
>TRBV30|.|TRBJ1-3|13
CAWSRNSGNTIYF
>TRBV27|.|TRBJ2-5|15
CASRLAGTGEETQYF
>TRBV5-5|many|TRBJ1-2|15
CASSFGGSSNYGYTF
>TRBV18|.|TRBJ1-6|15
CASSRQGDLGSPLHF
>TRBV12-3/TRBV12-4|medium-sized|TRBJ2-6|15
CASSDRGAGANVLTF
>TRBV18|many|TRBJ2-7|20
CASSVRSGLAAEVPLYEQYF
>TRBV27|.|TRBJ1-1|14
CASSDVPGDAEAFF
>TRBV6-1|.|TRBJ2-1|15
CASSTRLAGHNEQFF
>TRBV6-1|medium-sized|TRBJ2-7|15
CASSELGAGPYEQYF
>TRBV13|many|TRBJ1-1|12
CASSNRGAEAFF
>TRBV30|.|TRBJ1-2|15
CAWSVIASALYGYTF
>TRBV4-2|.|TRBJ2-2|13
CASSQQGTGELFF
>TRBV15|medium-sized|TRBJ2-3|17
CATSHYFQQGAADTQYF
>TRBV6-5|few|TRBJ1-2|14
CASSPSRRGGGYTF
>TRBV6-4|.|TRBJ2-2|16
CASSDKASADTGELFF
>TRBV12-3/TRBV12-4|.|TRBJ1-1|13
CASSAGAFTEAFF
>TRBV14|.|TRBJ2-1|16
CASSQVPGHEGYEQFF
>TRBV12-3/TRBV12-4|many|TRBJ2-1|15
CASSLGDPPYNEQFF
>TRBV5-7|once|TRBJ1-1|14
CASSLGATIQRAFF
>TRBV18|few|TRBJ1-4|15
CASSPRRGRFEKLFF
>TRBV6-6|.|TRBJ1-2|13
CASSSLGTGGYTF
>TRBV30|few|TRBJ1-1|14
CAWSFSGFPSGAFF
>TRBV28|.|TRBJ2-1|16
CASSPETSGSYNEQFF
>TRBV5-4|.|TRBJ2-5|16
CASTGGGGRDQETQYF
>TRBV27|medium-sized|TRBJ2-7|15
CASSFQGVSSYEQYF
>TRBV6-1|many|TRBJ1-2|12
CASSEARQGYTF
>TRBV7-2|.|TRBJ1-5|12
CASSSFDQPQHF
>TRBV12-3/TRBV12-4|.|TRBJ2-5|17
CASSPPLPRESWETQYF
>TRBV7-6|few|TRBJ2-1|14
CASSAKSSYNEQFF
>TRBV19|medium-sized|TRBJ2-5|16
CASSPGTSGGQETQYF
>TRBV12-3/TRBV12-4|.|TRBJ2-7|13
CASSFGGSYEQYF
>TRBV10-1|once|TRBJ2-3|18
CASTPGVAEEGITDTQYF
>TRBV12-3/TRBV12-4|.|TRBJ1-5|19
CASSLYRIETERSNQPQHF
>TRBV6-1|.|TRBJ1-2|13
CASRDTGDVGYTF
>TRBV27|many|TRBJ2-5|17
CASSFPNSEASQETQYF
>TRBV2|.|TRBJ1-5|15
CASSKIPGSNQPQHF
>TRBV6-1|medium-sized|TRBJ2-1|13
CASSDLESDEQFF
>TRBV6-1|many|TRBJ2-3|14
CASRSREYTDTQYF
>TRBV7-4|.|TRBJ2-5|14
CASSSPGREETQYF
>TRBV6-1|many|TRBJ2-7|16
CATTIRGSPGAYEQYF
>TRBV14|few|TRBJ2-2|16
CASSAPGQGWGGELFF
>TRBV5-4|many|TRBJ2-3|15
CASSYSGTRTLTQYF
>TRBV27|few|TRBJ1-1|14
CASSLPGGNTEAFF
>TRBV7-9|.|TRBJ2-2|14
CASSSGTHTGELFF
>TRBV12-3/TRBV12-4|few|TRBJ2-7|13
CASSIAGVGEQYF
>TRBV30|many|TRBJ1-6|14
CAWNGGQSNSPLHF
>TRBV14|.|TRBJ2-2|15
CASSQVRVNTGELFF
>TRBV19|.|TRBJ2-1|13
CASSIWDYNEQFF
>TRBV6-5|.|TRBJ2-1|16
CASRPPVTGGLTEQFF
>TRBV6-1|few|TRBJ1-2|14
CASSGGQGADGYTF
>TRBV19|many|TRBJ1-5|16
CASSIGGLDGNQPQHF
>TRBV13|medium-sized|TRBJ2-1|15
CASQKQGGSYNEQFF
>TRBV6-4|.|TRBJ2-6|14
CASSRDSGANVLTF
>TRBV7-9|few|TRBJ1-2|15
CASSLGGDRAYGYTF
>TRBV5-1|few|TRBJ2-3|14
CASSLNRDTDTQYF
>TRBV5-4|few|TRBJ2-5|11
CASSIQETQYF